This T cell receptor beta chain stems from a study of T cell repertoires in cytomegalovirus infection. Germline values: CDR1 SEHNR, CDR2 FQNEAQ (reference sequence). The CDR3 contains 13 residues. Losses at the gene ends were 2 bases for V and 7 bases for J; bases not matched to a gene: 4. This clonotype was detected a few times. The antigen is not known. TCRdb passed the reads through MiXCR, listing each CDR3 protein once. This sample has some 800,000 distinct CDR3 sequences, with approximately 32% found just once. The source was cultured CD8+ T cells from PBMCs, collected from culture after CMV antigen stimulation. The chain joins TRBV7-9 to TRBJ1-1, with 7 bases aligning to TRBD1. The clonotype comes from a human donor in good health (CMV status not recorded). Some clones in this sample may be carry-over from other donors' samples. CDR3 coding DNA: TGTGCCAGCAGCTTACCCGGGACAGTTGAAGCTTTCTTT. Its protein is CASSLPGTVEAFF. The variable domain in full, completed from reference TRBV7-9 and TRBJ1-1, reads DTGVSQNPRHKITKRGQNVTFRCDPISEHNRLYWYRQTLGQGPEFLTYFQNEAQLEKSRLLSDRFSAERPKGSFSTLEIQRTEQGDSAMYLCASSLPGTVEAFFGQGTRLTVV.